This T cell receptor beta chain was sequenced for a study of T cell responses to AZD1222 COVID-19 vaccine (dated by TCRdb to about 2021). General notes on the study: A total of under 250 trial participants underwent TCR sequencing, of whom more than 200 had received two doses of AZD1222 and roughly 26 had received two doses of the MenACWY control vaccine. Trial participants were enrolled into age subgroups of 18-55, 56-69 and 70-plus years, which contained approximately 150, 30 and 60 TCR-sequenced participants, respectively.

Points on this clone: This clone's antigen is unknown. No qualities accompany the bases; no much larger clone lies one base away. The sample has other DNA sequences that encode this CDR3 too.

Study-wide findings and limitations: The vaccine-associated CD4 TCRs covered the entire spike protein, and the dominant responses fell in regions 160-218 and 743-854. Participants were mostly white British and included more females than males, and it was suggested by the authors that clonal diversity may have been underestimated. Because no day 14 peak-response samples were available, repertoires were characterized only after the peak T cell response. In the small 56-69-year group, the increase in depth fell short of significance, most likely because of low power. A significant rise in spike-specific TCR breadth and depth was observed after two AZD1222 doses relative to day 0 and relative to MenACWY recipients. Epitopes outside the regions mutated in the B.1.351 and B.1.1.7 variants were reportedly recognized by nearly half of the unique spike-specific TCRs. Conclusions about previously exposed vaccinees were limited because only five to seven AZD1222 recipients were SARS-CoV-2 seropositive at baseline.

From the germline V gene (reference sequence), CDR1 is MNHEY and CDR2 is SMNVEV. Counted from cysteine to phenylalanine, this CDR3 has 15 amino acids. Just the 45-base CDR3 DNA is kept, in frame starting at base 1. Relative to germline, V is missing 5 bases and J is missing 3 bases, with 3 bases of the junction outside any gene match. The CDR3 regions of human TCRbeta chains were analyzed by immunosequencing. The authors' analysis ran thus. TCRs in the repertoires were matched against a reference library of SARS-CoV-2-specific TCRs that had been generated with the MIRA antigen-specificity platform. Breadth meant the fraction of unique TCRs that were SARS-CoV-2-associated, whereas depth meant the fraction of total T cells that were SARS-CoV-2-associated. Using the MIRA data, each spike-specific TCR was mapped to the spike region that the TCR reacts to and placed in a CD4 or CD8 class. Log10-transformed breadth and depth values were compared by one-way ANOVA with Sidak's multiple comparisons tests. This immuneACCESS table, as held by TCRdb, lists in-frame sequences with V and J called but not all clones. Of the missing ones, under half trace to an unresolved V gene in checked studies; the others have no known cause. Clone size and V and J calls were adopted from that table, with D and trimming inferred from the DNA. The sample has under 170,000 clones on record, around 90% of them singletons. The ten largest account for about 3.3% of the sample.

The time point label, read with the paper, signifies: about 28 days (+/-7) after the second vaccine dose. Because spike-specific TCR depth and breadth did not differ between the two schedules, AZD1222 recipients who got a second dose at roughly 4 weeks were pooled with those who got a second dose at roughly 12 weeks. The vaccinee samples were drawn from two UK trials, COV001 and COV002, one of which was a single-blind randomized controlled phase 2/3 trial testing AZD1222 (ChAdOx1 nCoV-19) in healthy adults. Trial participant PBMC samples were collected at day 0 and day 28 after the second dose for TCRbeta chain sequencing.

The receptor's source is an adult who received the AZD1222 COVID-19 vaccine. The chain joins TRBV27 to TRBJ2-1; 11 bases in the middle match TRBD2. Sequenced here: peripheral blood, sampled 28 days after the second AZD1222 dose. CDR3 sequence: CASSPGTSGYNEQFF. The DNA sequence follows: TGTGCCAGCAGTCCCGGGACTAGCGGCTACAATGAGCAGTTCTTC.